The next 16 T cell receptor beta chains were all read from a single sample in a study of tumor-infiltrating lymphocytes in primary liver carcinoma. The authors made TCR beta cDNA from approximately 500 ng total RNA with a constant-region primer. Three nested multiplex PCR rounds, a slightly modified ARM-PCR, produced the libraries for TCR beta. Rounds one and two of PCR, each of 10 cycles, were primed with TRBV1-TRBV30 forward primers and a C-beta reverse primer. TCRdb processed the multiplex PCR reads anew with MiXCR; each CDR3 protein has one entry. The sample has 300,000 to 350,000 distinct CDR3 sequences; around 50% are singletons. Blood RNA originated from unsorted whole blood, with germline DNA additionally extracted. Input material: peripheral blood. The receptor set was obtained from a woman in her twenties or thirties with primary liver carcinoma and hepatitis B virus infection.

This chain connects TRBV6-5 to TRBJ2-5; a possible D gene is TRBD2 (6 bases). CDR3 size: 14 residues. Germline CDR1 is MNHEY and CDR2 is SVGAGI. Between the trimmed V and J ends, which lost 2 bases and 3 bases, there was a span of 10 bases. CDR3 DNA: TGTGCCAGCAGTTACGTCACGGGAGAAGAGACCCAGTACTTC. Its translation is CASSYVTGEETQYF.

This clonotype was counted at least ten times. This rearrangement joins TRBV6-1 to TRBJ1-1; 8 nucleotides align to TRBD1. CDR3 length: 16 residues. Per the germline V gene, CDR1 is MNHNS and CDR2 is SASEGT. The trim removed 6 bases at V and 4 bases at J, leaving 13 bases unmatched. Here the CDR3 reads CASRGATGAGSTEAFF. Written as DNA, the CDR3 is TGTGCCAGCAGGGGCGCGACAGGGGCCGGAAGCACTGAAGCTTTCTTT.

The V and J genes are TRBV30 and TRBJ2-7, with D possibly matching TRBD2 (6 bases). The CDR3 is 14 amino acids. Looked up from germline, CDR1 is GTSNPN and CDR2 is SVGIG (reference sequence). The V end was cut by 3 bases, the J end by 3 bases, with 15 bases between. Written as DNA, the CDR3 is TGTGCCTGGAGGCCGGGACTGGTTGTCTACGAGCAGTACTTC. This sequence encodes CAWRPGLVVYEQYF.

With regard to this clonotype: A read error may produce the germline difference seen at one junction end. The V gene is TRBV29-1, the J gene TRBJ2-1, with 12 nucleotides matching TRBD2. The germline CDR1 and CDR2 sequences are SQVTM and ANQGSEA. The CDR3 has 14 amino acids. The CDR3: CTSRTSGISVERFF. In DNA, the CDR3 is TGCACCTCAAGGACTAGCGGGATATCGGTGGAGCGGTTCTTC.

Points on this clonotype: A read error may produce the germline difference seen at one junction end. V and J are TRBV7-9 and TRBJ2-7; D tentatively reads TRBD1 or TRBD2 (5 bases each). The germline V gene encodes CDR1 SEHNR and CDR2 FQNEAQ (reference sequence). This CDR3 contains 15 residues. CDR3 in amino acids: CASSLGVAEGYERYF. CDR3 DNA sequence: TGTGCCAGCAGCTTGGGGGTAGCCGAGGGCTACGAGCGGTACTTC.

This clonotype appeared a few times. The chain couples TRBV5-6 to TRBJ2-1; no definite D call. Germline values: CDR1 SGHDT, CDR2 YYEEEE. The CDR3 loop spans 12 amino acids. The germline V and J ends were trimmed by 0 bases and 7 bases, with 5 bases remaining between them. The CDR3 coding sequence is TGTGCCAGCAGCTTGGTATCGAATGAGCAGTTCTTC. It codes for CASSLVSNEQFF.

This clonotype has a single count. The rearrangement links TRBV11-2 to TRBJ1-6; D is ambiguous. This CDR3 has 13 residues. V gave up 9 bases and J gave up 7 bases, with 13 bases separating them. CDR1 is SGHAT, CDR2 FQNNGV, per germline. The chain's CDR3 is CASSESGNSPLHF. CDR3 DNA sequence: TGTGCCAGTAGCGAAAGTGGAAATTCACCCCTCCACTTT.

The rearrangement links TRBV12-3 or TRBV12-4 to TRBJ2-7, with 9 bases aligning to TRBD2. The CDR3 runs to 14 residues. The V gene end was trimmed by 4 bases and the J gene end by 5 bases; junction bases not matched to a gene: 6. The CDR3 DNA follows: TGTGCCAGCAGTTCCTCTAGCGGGACGGACGAGCAGTACTTC. Residues: CASSSSSGTDEQYF.

This chain joins TRBV6-2 or TRBV6-3 and TRBJ1-1; D is ambiguous. This CDR3 contains 14 residues. Trimming removed 5 bases from V and 1 base from J, with 11 bases in between. CDR1 and CDR2 from the germline V gene are MNHEY and SVGEGT. The CDR3 DNA follows: TGTGCCAGCAGTGAAATAAGGCCGAACACTGAAGCTTTCTTT. The encoded protein is CASSEIRPNTEAFF.

This clonotype has a count of ten or more. The gene calls are TRBV29-1 and TRBJ2-5; TRBD1 aligns across 11 bases. The junction had 4 bases not matched to a gene; V was cut back by 6 bases and J by 4 bases. The germline V gene encodes CDR1 SQVTM and CDR2 ANQGSEA. CDR3 size: 13 residues. The CDR3 here is CSVDGQGAETQYF. The CDR3 DNA is TGCAGCGTAGACGGACAGGGGGCAGAGACCCAGTACTTC.

The chain links TRBV5-4 to TRBJ2-1; TRBD2 aligns across 8 bases. J gave up 3 bases and V 6 bases, and 8 bases lay outside the gene matches. There are 15 residues in the CDR3. Germline-derived CDR1 and CDR2 are SGHNT and YYREEE (reference sequence). CDR3 amino acids: CASNLALAGYNEQFF. The CDR3 DNA sequence: TGTGCCAGCAACTTAGCCCTAGCGGGCTACAATGAGCAGTTCTTC.

The rearrangement joins TRBV11-2 to TRBJ1-2, with D tentatively TRBD1 (6 bases). V was shortened by 7 bases and J by 6 bases, with 27 bases between the two germline ends. Per the germline V gene, CDR1 is SGHAT and CDR2 is FQNNGV. This CDR3 spans 17 amino acids. The CDR3 protein is CASIQVQTGWASDGYTF. CDR3 nucleotides: TGTGCCAGCATCCAAGTACAAACAGGGTGGGCCAGCGATGGCTACACCTTC.

In regard to this clonotype: An end of the junction differs from the germline gene, which may be a read error. The chain carries TRBV6-5 and TRBJ2-7; no firm D call. The CDR3 runs 15 residues. Germline-derived CDR1 and CDR2 are MNHEY and SVGAGI. CDR3 nucleotide sequence: TGTGCCAGGAGTTACTCCTCGCAGAGTTATTACGAGCAGTACTTC. Translation: CARSYSSQSYYEQYF.

The chain has TRBV11-2 and TRBJ1-4, with D possibly TRBD1 on 5 matching bases. The V end lost 4 bases, the J end lost 8 bases, and 11 bases lay between the germline ends. Germline assignment: CDR1 SGHAT and CDR2 FQNNGV. The CDR3 has 13 amino acids. This chain's CDR3 is CASSWGGEEKLFF. CDR3 DNA: TGTGCCAGCAGCTGGGGGGGTGAAGAAAAACTGTTTTTT.

A word on this clonotype: This may be a read error, as it is one base from a much larger clone. J is TRBJ2-1 and V is TRBV29-1; 12 positions agree with TRBD2. The V and J ends lost 0 bases and 9 bases, in that order; junction bases with no gene match: 9. The CDR3 sequence is 16 residues long. The germline gives CDR1 SQVTM, CDR2 ANQGSEA. DNA for the CDR3: TGCAGCGTTGAAGATCCCCGACTAGCGGGAGTATCTGAGCAGTTCTTC. The encoded protein is CSVEDPRLAGVSEQFF.

With regard to this clonotype: At one of its ends the junction is not consistent with the germline gene, which may arise from a read error. This chain joins TRBV6-5 and TRBJ1-1; a possible D gene is TRBD1 (5 bases). Germline CDR1 is MNHEY and CDR2 is SVGAGI. The CDR3 length is 15 residues. The CDR3 protein is CASSKTQAENAEAFF. CDR3 nucleotides: TGTGCCAGCAGTAAAACACAGGCTGAGAACGCTGAAGCTTTCTTT.